Presented here are 8 T cell receptor beta chains from one specimen sequenced in a study of T cell repertoires in cytomegalovirus infection. From the reads, TCRdb called clonotypes with MiXCR, one entry per CDR3 protein. The data contain roughly 760,000 distinct CDR3 sequences, roughly 35% of them singletons. The source material was PBMCs. The origin of the receptors is a human donor in good health (CMV status not recorded). Some clones in this sample may be carry-over from other donors' samples.

This clonotype was seen only a few times. CDR3 protein: CASSFRTSGADTQYF. CDR3 bases: TGTGCCAGCAGCTTCAGGACTAGCGGGGCAGATACGCAGTATTTT. The chain couples TRBV7-2 to TRBJ2-3; 12 bases match TRBD2. Germline V gene lookup returns CDR1 SGHTA and CDR2 FQGNSA. J was trimmed by 4 bases and V by 3 bases; bases with no gene match: 2. The CDR3 runs to 15 residues. The full variable domain, with the rest looked up from reference TRBV7-2 and TRBJ2-3, is GAGVSQSPSNKVTEKGKDVELRCDPISGHTALYWYRQSLGQGLEFLIYFQGNSAPDKSGLPSDRFSAERTGGSVSTLTIQRTQQEDSAVYLCASSFRTSGADTQYFGPGTRLTVL.

This rearrangement joins TRBV27 to TRBJ2-1, with 9 positions matching TRBD1. The CDR3 runs to 17 residues. The ends lost 4 bases at V and 2 bases at J; junction bases unmatched: 9. Germline CDR1 reads MNHEY; CDR2 reads SMNVEV (reference sequence). The chain's CDR3 is CASSSTGTGTTYNEQFF. The CDR3 bases are TGTGCCAGCAGTTCGACCGGGACAGGGACTACCTACAATGAGCAGTTCTTC.

The chain links TRBV4-1 to TRBJ2-7; D ambiguous. The CDR3 runs 16 residues. V was shortened by 0 bases and J by 5 bases, with 17 bases between the two germline ends. CDR1 MGHRA and CDR2 YSYEKL come from the germline V gene. CDR3: CASSQEIGRENDEQYF. The CDR3 bases are TGCGCCAGCAGCCAAGAGATAGGAAGGGAAAATGACGAGCAGTACTTC.

The CDR3 DNA is TGTGCCAGCACCCCCGACAATAACTATGGCTACACCTTC. It yields the protein CASTPDNNYGYTF. The chain couples TRBV25-1 to TRBJ1-2; D is undetermined. Trimming took off 7 bases at V and 1 base at J, with 10 bases between the two ends. Germline V lookup: CDR1 MGHDK, CDR2 SYGVNS. The CDR3 is made up of 13 amino acids.

V gene TRBV19 combines with J gene TRBJ1-2; D is ambiguous. The germline gives CDR1 LNHDA, CDR2 SQIVND (reference sequence). The CDR3 length is 14 residues. The V end was cut by 3 bases, the J end by 1 base, with 9 bases between. CDR3 sequence (DNA): TGTGCCAGTAGTATCAGGACCCATAACTATGGCTACACCTTC. It translates to CASSIRTHNYGYTF.

The chain recombines TRBV4-1 with TRBJ2-1, with D perhaps matching TRBD1 or TRBD2 (5 bases each). V dropped 4 bases and J dropped 7 bases, with 20 bases sitting between them. CDR3 length equals 16 residues. Looked up from germline, CDR1 is MGHRA and CDR2 is YSYEKL. The CDR3 DNA follows: TGCGCCAGCAGCCGAAGCCCGGGGCTAGGCCGAAATGAGCAGTTCTTC. It translates to CASSRSPGLGRNEQFF.

The CDR3 DNA is TGTGCCAGCAGTTCGACCGGGACAAACTACGAGCAGTACTTC. Its protein product is CASSSTGTNYEQYF. This chain connects TRBV12-3 or TRBV12-4 to TRBJ2-7, with a possible D match to TRBD1 (6 bases). V was cut by 4 bases and J by 3 bases, with 13 bases left in between. The CDR3 totals 14 residues.

The chain couples TRBV7-2 to TRBJ2-1; the D gene is possibly TRBD2 (6 bases). This CDR3 is built from 16 residues. The V gene lost 2 bases and the J gene lost 0 bases, with 11 bases spanning the gap. CDR1 SGHTA and CDR2 FQGNSA come from the germline V gene. The CDR3 loop reads CASSLLARGSYNEQFF. Written as DNA, the CDR3 is TGTGCCAGCAGCTTACTAGCGAGAGGCTCCTACAATGAGCAGTTCTTC.